These 7 T cell receptor beta chains were all obtained from the same sample, sequenced in a study of T cells in Graves' hyperthyroidism and ophthalmopathy. Amplification yielded TCR beta CDR3 regions, with RNA transcripts as the source. A set of HTBI primers served as the primers for a first-round RT-PCR of the TCR CDR3. TCRdb re-called the multiplex PCR reads through MiXCR, storing one row per CDR3 protein. The data show about 480,000 distinct CDR3 sequences, about 24% seen once. The sequenced sample was blood. Every receptor here comes from a woman in her 30s with Graves' ophthalmopathy.

This clonotype was seen only once. V usage is TRBV12-3 or TRBV12-4 and J usage is TRBJ1-5; no definite D call. The CDR3 has 12 amino acids. Trimming stripped 3 bases from V and 6 bases from J, with 6 bases between. CDR3 amino acids: CASSFVAQPQHF. CDR3 sequence (DNA): TGTGCCAGCAGTTTCGTAGCTCAGCCCCAGCATTTT.

This clonotype was seen many times. The chain is built from TRBV5-1 and TRBJ2-7; 7 bases fit TRBD1. The CDR3 has 14 residues. Germline CDR1 SGHRS, CDR2 YFSETQ. V was pared by 3 bases and J by 3 bases, with 6 bases of the junction left unmatched. The CDR3 nucleotides are TGCGCCAGCAGCTCGGACGGGACAGTCTACGAGCAGTACTTC. Translating it yields CASSSDGTVYEQYF.

In its sample, this clonotype was seen many times. The chain is built from TRBV2 and TRBJ2-5, with D tentatively TRBD2 (6 bases). This CDR3 spans 16 amino acids. Deletions cut 2 bases from V and 4 bases from J, with 17 bases between. Germline CDR1 is SNHLY and CDR2 is FYNNEI. The CDR3 loop reads CASSESRGTARETQYF. DNA of the CDR3: TGTGCCAGCAGTGAAAGTCGGGGGACCGCGCGAGAGACCCAGTACTTC. Together with reference TRBV2 and TRBJ2-5, the CDR3 gives the full variable domain: EPEVTQTPSHQVTQMGQEVILRCVPISNHLYFYWYRQILGQKVEFLVSFYNNEISEKSEIFDDQFSVERPDGSNFTLKIRSTKLEDSAMYFCASSESRGTARETQYFGPGTRLLVL.

The chain recombines TRBV6-5 with TRBJ1-5, with TRBD1 matching 7 bases. The V gene's germline CDR1 is MNHEY and CDR2 SVGAGI. This CDR3 is built from 16 residues. V gave up 2 bases and J gave up 3 bases; unmatched junction bases: 7. CDR3 nucleotides: TGTGCCAGCAGTTACCCAGGGACAGCTTCCAATCAGCCCCAGCATTTT. Its translation is CASSYPGTASNQPQHF.

This clonotype was found many times. At one end the junction does not follow the germline gene, possibly because of a read error. The chain links TRBV11-2 to TRBJ2-5; 8 nucleotides agree with TRBD1. CDR1 and CDR2 (germline): SGHAT, FQNNGV. The CDR3 is 16 amino acids. As DNA, the CDR3 is TGTGCCAGCAGCTTAGGGGACAGGCCACCGGCAGAGACCCTGTACTTC. Its translation is CASSLGDRPPAETLYF.

The V gene is TRBV6-5, the J gene TRBJ1-1; D is ambiguous. Germline V CDR1 and CDR2: MNHEY, SVGAGI. The CDR3 is 13 residues long. Trimming removed 4 bases at V and 7 bases at J, with 13 bases between. In DNA, the CDR3 is TGTGCCAGCAGTTCCCCGGACGGTTATGAAGCTTTCTTT. Its protein is CASSSPDGYEAFF.

This clonotype was seen a handful of times. The chain recombines TRBV11-1 with TRBJ1-2, with a weak D call TRBD1 (5 bases). The germline V and J ends were trimmed by 1 base and 4 bases, with 22 bases remaining between them. The CDR3 covers 18 residues. Germline V CDR1 and CDR2: SGHAT, FQDESV (reference sequence). The CDR3 spells CASSLDSWVRVGAYGYTF. In DNA, the CDR3 is TGTGCCAGCAGCTTAGATAGTTGGGTCCGGGTAGGGGCCTATGGCTACACCTTC.